What follows describes a single TCR beta chain. Its specificity is unknown. The data are from a study of cytomegalovirus exposure and HLA in healthy donors. The CDR3 runs to 18 residues. The V end was cut by 3 bases, the J end by 6 bases, with 26 bases between. Germline CDR1 reads SEHNR; CDR2 reads FQNEAQ (reference sequence). With 60 Vbeta and 13 Jbeta primers, the PCR was carried out. The data were produced by immunoSEQ multiplex PCR, yet TCRdb's version contains in-frame clones alone and is incomplete. The table has 150,000 to 200,000 clones, approximately 88% seen once; the top ten hold approximately 1.5%. Study-wide results and limits: Previously analyzed data showed that most TCR beta V segments were productive at a frequency of about 87% or about 30%.

Donors counted as nominally healthy when sampled, yet unrecorded immune exposures were likely. The chain has TRBV7-9 and TRBJ1-2, with D perhaps TRBD1 (5 bases). This clonotype originated in a woman between 18 and 29 years old in good health and CMV-seronegative. Material for sequencing was PBMCs. CDR3 DNA: TGTGCCAGCAGCTTGGGTACCAGGGTTCTCTATGGGCGCGATGGCTACACCTTC. The encoded protein is CASSLGTRVLYGRDGYTF.